This T cell receptor beta chain originates from a study of blood T cell repertoires in COVID-19. The overall study: Some COVID-19 samples were acute and others convalescent; all came from the United States, Italy and Spain. Nucleic acid was either cDNA or gDNA, and it came from T cells, B-cell-depleted T cells, or PBMCs.

The germline CDR1 and CDR2 sequences are SGHAT and FQDESV (reference sequence). V lost 3 bases to trimming and J lost 4 bases, with 6 bases between them. The CDR3 covers 13 residues. Original data processing: Reference gene primers were amplified, and this amplification served to estimate nucleated cell counts. The table came from immunoSEQ multiplex PCR; TCRdb's copy has only in-frame clones and leaves some out. D and trimming were read from the DNA, whereas the V and J calls and clone size are those reported in that table. The table includes around 63,000 clones, 65% to 85% detected once. This chain joins TRBV11-1 and TRBJ2-2, with a possible D match to TRBD2 (5 bases). The receptor's source is a woman in her 70s with acute or convalescent COVID-19. The specimen was peripheral blood. CDR3 DNA sequence: TGTGCCAGCAGCTTGGAGGTCACCGGGGAGCTGTTTTTT. This sequence encodes CASSLEVTGELFF.